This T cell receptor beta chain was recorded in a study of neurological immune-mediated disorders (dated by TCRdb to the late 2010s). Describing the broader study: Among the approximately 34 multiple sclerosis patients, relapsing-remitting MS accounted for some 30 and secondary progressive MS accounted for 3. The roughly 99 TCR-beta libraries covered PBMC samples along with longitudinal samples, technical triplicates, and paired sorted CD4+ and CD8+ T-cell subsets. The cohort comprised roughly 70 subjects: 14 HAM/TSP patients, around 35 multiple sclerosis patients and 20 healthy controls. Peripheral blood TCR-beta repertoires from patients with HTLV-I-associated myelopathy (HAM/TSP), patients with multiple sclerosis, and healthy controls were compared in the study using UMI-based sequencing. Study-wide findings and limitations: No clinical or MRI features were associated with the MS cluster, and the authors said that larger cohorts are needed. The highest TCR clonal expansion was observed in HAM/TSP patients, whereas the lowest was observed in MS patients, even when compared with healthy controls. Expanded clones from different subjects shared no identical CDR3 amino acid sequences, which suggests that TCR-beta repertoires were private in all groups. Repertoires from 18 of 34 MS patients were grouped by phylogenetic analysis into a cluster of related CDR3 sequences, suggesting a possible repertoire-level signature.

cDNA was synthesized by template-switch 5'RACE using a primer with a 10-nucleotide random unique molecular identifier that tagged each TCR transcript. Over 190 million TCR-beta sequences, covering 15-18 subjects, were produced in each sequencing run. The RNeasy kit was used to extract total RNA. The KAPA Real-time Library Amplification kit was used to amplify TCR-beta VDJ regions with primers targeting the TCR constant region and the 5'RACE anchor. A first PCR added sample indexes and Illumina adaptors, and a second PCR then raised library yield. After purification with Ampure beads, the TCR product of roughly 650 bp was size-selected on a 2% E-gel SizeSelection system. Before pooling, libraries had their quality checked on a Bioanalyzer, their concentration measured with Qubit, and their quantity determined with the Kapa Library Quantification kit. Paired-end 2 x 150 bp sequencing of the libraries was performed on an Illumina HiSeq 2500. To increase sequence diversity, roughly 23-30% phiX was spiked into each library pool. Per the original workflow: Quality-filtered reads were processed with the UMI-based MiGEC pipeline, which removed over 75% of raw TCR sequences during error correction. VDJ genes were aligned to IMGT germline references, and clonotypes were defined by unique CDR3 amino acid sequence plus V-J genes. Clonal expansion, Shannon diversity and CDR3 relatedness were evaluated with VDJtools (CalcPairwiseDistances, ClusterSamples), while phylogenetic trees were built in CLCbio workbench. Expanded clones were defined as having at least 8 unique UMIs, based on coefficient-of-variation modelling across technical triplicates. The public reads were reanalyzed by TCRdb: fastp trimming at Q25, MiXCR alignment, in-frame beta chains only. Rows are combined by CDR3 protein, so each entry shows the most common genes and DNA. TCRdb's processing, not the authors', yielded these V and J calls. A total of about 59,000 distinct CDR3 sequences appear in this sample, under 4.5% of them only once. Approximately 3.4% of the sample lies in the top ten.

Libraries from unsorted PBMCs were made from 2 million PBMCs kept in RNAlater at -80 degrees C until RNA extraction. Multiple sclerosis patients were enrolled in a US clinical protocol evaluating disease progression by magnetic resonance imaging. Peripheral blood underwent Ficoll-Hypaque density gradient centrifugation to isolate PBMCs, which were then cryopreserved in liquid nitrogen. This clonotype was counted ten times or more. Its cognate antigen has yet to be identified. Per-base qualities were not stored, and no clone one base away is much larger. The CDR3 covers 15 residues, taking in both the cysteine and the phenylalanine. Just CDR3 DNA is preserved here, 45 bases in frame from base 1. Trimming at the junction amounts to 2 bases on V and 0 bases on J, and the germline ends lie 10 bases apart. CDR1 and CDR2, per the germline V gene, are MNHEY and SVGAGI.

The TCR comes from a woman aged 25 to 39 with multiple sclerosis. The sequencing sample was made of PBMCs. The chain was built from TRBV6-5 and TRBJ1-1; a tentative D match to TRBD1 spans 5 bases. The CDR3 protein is CASSYKGQVNTEAFF. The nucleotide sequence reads TGTGCCAGCAGTTACAAGGGGCAGGTGAACACTGAAGCTTTCTTT.